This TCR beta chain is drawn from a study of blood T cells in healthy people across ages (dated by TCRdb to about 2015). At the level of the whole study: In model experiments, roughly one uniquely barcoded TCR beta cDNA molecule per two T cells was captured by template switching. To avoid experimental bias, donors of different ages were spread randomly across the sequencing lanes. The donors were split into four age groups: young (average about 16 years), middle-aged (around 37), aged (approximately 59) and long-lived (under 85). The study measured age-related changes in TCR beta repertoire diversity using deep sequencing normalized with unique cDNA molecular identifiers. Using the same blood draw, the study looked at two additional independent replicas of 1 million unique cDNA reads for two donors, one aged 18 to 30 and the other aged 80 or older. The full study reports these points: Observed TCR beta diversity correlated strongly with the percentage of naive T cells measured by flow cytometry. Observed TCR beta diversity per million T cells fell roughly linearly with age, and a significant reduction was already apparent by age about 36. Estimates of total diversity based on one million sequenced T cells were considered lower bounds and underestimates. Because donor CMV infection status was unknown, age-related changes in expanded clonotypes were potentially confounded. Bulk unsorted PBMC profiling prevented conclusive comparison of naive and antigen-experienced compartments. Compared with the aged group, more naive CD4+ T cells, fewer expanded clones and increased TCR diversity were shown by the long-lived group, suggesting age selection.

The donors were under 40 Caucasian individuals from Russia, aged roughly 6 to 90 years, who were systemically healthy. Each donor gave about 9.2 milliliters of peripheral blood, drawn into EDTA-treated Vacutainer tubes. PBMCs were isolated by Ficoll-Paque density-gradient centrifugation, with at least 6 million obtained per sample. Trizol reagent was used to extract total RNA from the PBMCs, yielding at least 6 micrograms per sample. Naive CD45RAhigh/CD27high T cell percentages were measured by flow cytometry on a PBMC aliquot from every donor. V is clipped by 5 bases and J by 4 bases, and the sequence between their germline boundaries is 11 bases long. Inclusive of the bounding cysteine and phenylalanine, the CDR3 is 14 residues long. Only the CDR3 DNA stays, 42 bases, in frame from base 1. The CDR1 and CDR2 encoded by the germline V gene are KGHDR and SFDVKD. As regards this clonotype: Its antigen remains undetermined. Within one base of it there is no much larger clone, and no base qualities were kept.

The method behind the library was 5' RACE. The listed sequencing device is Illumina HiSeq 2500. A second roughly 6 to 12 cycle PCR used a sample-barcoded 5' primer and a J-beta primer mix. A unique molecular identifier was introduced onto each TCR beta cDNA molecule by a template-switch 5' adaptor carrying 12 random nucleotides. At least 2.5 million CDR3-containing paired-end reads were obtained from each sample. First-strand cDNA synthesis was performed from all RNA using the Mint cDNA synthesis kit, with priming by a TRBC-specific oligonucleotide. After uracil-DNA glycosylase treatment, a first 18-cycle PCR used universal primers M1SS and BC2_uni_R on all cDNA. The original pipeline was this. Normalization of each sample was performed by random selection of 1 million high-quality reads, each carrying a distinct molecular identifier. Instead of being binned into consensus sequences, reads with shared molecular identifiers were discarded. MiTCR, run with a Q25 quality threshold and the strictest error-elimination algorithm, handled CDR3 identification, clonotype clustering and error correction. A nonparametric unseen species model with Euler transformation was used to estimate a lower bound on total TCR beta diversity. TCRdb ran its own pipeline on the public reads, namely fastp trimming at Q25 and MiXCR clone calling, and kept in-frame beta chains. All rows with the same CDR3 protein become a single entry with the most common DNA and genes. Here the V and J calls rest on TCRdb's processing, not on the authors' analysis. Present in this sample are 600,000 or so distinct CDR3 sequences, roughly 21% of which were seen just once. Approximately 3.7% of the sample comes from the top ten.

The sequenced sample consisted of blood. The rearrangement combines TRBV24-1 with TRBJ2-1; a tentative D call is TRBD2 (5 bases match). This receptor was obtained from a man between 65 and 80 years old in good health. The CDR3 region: CATSVAGPYNEQFF. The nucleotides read TGTGCCACCAGTGTTGCGGGTCCTTACAATGAGCAGTTCTTC.